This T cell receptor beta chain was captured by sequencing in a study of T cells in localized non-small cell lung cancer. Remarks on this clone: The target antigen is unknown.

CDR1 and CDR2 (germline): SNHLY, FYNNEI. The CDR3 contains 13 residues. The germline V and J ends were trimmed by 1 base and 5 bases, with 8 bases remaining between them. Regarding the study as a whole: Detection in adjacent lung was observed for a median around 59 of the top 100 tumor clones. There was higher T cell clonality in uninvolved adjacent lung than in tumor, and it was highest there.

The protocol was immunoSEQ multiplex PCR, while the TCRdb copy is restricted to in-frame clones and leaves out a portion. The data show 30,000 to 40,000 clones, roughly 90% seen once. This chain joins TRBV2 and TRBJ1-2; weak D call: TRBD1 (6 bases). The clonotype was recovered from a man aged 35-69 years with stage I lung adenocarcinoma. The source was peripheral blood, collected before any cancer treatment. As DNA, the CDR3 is TGTGCCAGCAGTGAAGGACAGGATTATGGCTACACCTTC. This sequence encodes CASSEGQDYGYTF. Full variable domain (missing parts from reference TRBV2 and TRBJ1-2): EPEVTQTPSHQVTQMGQEVILRCVPISNHLYFYWYRQILGQKVEFLVSFYNNEISEKSEIFDDQFSVERPDGSNFTLKIRSTKLEDSAMYFCASSEGQDYGYTFGSGTRLTVV.